This T cell receptor beta chain was observed in a study of blood T cell repertoires in COVID-19. Study in general: COVID-19 samples, acute and convalescent, were from the United States, Italy and Spain.

In the original processing: Estimates of nucleated cell counts were drawn from the amplification of reference gene primers. The table came from immunoSEQ multiplex PCR; TCRdb's copy has only in-frame clones and leaves some out. Clonal size and the V and J genes are those of that table, whereas D and trimming came from the DNA. The sample holds about 200,000 clones, 86% seen once. The germline CDR1 and CDR2 sequences are WSHSY and SAAADI. V shed 6 bases and J 1 base; nucleotides not matched to a gene: 5. CDR3 length: 15 residues. The participants were between about 18 and 90 years old and came from under 25 US areas.

The sequencing sample was made of PBMCs or T cells enriched from blood (not recorded which). The V call is TRBV10-2, the J call TRBJ2-2; TRBD1 aligns across 7 bases. The TCR originated in a man aged 40-50 years with acute COVID-19. The CDR3 here is CASRDRPLNTGELFF. Written as DNA, the CDR3 is TGCGCCAGCAGGGACAGGCCTTTGAACACCGGGGAGCTGTTTTTT.